The present T cell receptor (beta chain) was sequenced within a study of shared clonotypes between healthy human individuals. Clones were sequenced by immunoSEQ multiplex PCR, and TCRdb holds only the in-frame ones, with some missing. The data contain about 380,000 clones, about 97% of them singletons. The CDR3 spans 18 residues. The junction had 10 bases not matched to a gene; V was cut back by 1 base and J by 0 bases. Germline lookup yields CDR1 GTSNPN and CDR2 SVGIG (reference sequence). This clone was found a few times. Its target is not known. Overall study results and limits: Rarefaction showed that sequencing of sorted subsets was incomplete (despite large depth). Generation probabilities of non-shared clonotypes were lower (relative to those shared by all four donors). Depth of sequencing was expected to influence donor clonotype sharing. About 5% was the fraction of naive CD4 clonotypes found shared across four donors.

The rearrangement joins TRBV30 to TRBJ2-3, with 10 positions matching TRBD2. The receptor comes from a man aged 25-45 years in good health. Sequenced material: memory CD8+ T cells sorted from blood. Specified subset: CD45RO+ cells pooled with CCR7-negative TemRA cells. CDR3 loop: CAWSEGTSAFLSTDTQYF. The CDR3 DNA reads as TGTGCCTGGAGTGAAGGGACTAGCGCATTCCTTAGCACAGATACGCAGTATTTT. The full variable domain, completed using reference TRBV30 and TRBJ2-3, is SQTIHQWPATLVQPVGSPLSLECTVEGTSNPNLYWYRQAAGRGLQLLFYSVGIGQISSEVPQNLSASRPQDRQFILSSKKLLLSDSGFYLCAWSEGTSAFLSTDTQYFGPGTRLTVL.